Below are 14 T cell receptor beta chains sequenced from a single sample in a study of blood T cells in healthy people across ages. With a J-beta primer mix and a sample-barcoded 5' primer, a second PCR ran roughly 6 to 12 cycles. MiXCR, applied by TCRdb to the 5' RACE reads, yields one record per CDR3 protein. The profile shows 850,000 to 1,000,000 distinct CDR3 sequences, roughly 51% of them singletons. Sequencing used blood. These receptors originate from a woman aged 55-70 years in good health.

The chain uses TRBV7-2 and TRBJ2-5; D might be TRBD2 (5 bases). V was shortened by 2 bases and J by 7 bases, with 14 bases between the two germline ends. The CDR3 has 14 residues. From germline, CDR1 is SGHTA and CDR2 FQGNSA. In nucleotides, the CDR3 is TGTGCCAGCAGCTTAAGTTCTAGCCATAGGACCCAGTACTTC. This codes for CASSLSSSHRTQYF.

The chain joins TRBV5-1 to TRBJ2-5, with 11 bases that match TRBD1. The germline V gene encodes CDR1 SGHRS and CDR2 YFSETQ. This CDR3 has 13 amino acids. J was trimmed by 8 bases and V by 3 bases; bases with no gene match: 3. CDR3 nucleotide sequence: TGCGCCAGCAGCTGGGACAGGGGGATAACCCAGTACTTC. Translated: CASSWDRGITQYF.

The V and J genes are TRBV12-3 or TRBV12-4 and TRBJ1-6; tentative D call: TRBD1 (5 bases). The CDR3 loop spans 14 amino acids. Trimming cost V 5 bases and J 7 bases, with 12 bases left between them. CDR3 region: CASSARDWNSPLHF. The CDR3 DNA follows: TGTGCCAGCAGTGCCCGGGACTGGAATTCACCCCTCCACTTT.

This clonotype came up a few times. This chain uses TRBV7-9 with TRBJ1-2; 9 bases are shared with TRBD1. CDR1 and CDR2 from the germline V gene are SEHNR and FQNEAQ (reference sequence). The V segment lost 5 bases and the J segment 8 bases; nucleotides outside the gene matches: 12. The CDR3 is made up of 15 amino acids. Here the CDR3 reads CASSPRPGTGTGYTF. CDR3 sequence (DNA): TGTGCCAGCAGCCCCCGGCCCGGGACAGGGACCGGCTACACCTTC.

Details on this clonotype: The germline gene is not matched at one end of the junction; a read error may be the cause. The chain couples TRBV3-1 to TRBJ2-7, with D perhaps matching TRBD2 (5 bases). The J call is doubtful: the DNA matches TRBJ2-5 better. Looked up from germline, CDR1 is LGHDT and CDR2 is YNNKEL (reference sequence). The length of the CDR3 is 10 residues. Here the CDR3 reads CAGSRGTQYF. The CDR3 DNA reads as TGTGCCGGCAGCCGGGGGACCCAGTACTTC.

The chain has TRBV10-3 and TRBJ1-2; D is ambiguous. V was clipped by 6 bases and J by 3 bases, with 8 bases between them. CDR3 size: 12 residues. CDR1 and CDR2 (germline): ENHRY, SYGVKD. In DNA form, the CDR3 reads TGTGCCATCAGGAGACACGACTATGGCTACACCTTC. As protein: CAIRRHDYGYTF.

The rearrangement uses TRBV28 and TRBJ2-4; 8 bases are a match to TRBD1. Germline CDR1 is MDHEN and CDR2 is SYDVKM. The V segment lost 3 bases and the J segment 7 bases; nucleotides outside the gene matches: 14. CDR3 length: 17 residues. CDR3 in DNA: TGTGCCAGCAGTTTGCCCGTACAGGGGGGCCTGGGGAACATTCAGTACTTC. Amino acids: CASSLPVQGGLGNIQYF.

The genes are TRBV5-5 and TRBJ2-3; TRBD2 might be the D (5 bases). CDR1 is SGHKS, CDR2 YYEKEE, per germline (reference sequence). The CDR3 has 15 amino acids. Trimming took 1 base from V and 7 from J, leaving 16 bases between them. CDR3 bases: TGTGCCAGCAGCTTGTCCGGGAATAGGAAAAATACGCAGTATTTT. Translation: CASSLSGNRKNTQYF.

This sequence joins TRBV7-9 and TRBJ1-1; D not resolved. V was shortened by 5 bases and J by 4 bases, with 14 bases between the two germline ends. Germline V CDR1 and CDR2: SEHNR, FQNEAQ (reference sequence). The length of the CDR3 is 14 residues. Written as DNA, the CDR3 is TGTGCCAGCAGCCCACGATTACAAGGCACTGAAGCTTTCTTT. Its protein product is CASSPRLQGTEAFF. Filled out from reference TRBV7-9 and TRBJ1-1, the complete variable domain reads DTGVSQNPRHKITKRGQNVTFRCDPISEHNRLYWYRQTLGQGPEFLTYFQNEAQLEKSRLLSDRFSAERPKGSFSTLEIQRTEQGDSAMYLCASSPRLQGTEAFFGQGTRLTVV.

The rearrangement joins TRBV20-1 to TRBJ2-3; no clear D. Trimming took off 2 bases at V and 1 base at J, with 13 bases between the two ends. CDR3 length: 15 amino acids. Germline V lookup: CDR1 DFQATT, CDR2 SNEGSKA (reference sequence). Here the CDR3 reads CSARPLRDRTDTQYF. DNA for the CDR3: TGCAGTGCTAGACCCCTGAGAGACCGCACAGATACGCAGTATTTT.

The DNA of the CDR3 is TGCAGCGTTACAGGGGGCTATACTGAAGCTTTCTTT. Its protein is CSVTGGYTEAFF. The V call is TRBV29-1, the J call TRBJ1-1, with 9 bases fitting TRBD1. In germline, CDR1 is SQVTM, CDR2 ANQGSEA. This CDR3 region has 12 residues. The V and J ends lost 5 bases and 5 bases, in that order; junction bases with no gene match: 3.

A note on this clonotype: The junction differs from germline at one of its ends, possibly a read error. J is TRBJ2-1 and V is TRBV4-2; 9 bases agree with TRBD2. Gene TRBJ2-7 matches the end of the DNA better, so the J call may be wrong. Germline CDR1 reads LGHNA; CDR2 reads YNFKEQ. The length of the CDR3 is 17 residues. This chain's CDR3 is CASSQEFSSGNSDEQYF. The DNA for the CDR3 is TGTGCCAGCAGCCAAGAATTTTCTAGCGGGAACTCCGACGAGCAGTACTTC.

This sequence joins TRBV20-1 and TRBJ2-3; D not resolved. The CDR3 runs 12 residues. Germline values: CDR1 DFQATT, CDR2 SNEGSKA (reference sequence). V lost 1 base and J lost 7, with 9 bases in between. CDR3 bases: TGCAGTGCTAGAGGGGATTTGAATACGCAGTATTTT. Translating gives CSARGDLNTQYF.

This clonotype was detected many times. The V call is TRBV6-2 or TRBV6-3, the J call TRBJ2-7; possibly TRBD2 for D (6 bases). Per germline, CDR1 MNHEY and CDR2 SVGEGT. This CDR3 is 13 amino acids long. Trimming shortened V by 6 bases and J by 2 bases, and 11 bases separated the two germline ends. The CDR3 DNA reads TGTGCCAGCAGGGTTAGCGGAACCTACGAGCAGTACTTC. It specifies CASRVSGTYEQYF.